These T cell receptor beta chains were read from a single sample in a study of PD-1 blockade in classical Hodgkin lymphoma. Only in-frame clones appear in the TCRdb table, and some are missing; sequencing was by immunoSEQ multiplex PCR. The repertoire holds about 61,000 clones, with around 89% as singletons. The sequencing here drew on peripheral blood mononuclear cells (PBMCs), taken at baseline. These receptor sequences come from a human donor with classical Hodgkin lymphoma. CDR3s include the opening cysteine and the closing phenylalanine or tryptophan. A D gene is named only where the DNA matches it firmly. Clone size is shown for a subset of rows, as once, few, many or a class of expanded clone.

v_gene,d_gene,abundance,j_gene,CDR3aa,CDR3nt
TRBV20-1,.,.,TRBJ2-1,CSARGHNEQFF,TGCAGTGCTAGGGGGCACAATGAGCAGTTCTTC
TRBV5-1,.,.,TRBJ1-1,CASSPGEYQAFF,TGCGCCAGCAGCCCAGGGGAGTATCAAGCTTTCTTT
TRBV28,.,.,TRBJ1-1,CASSPDRLSTEAFF,TGTGCCAGCAGTCCAGACAGATTGAGCACTGAAGCTTTCTTT
TRBV6-1,.,.,TRBJ1-1,CSSEIYPNTEAFF,TGTTCTTCTGAAATATATCCGAACACTGAAGCTTTCTTT
TRBV27,TRBD2,.,TRBJ2-1,CASSSLSPGGVYYNEQFF,TGTGCCAGCAGTTCCCTATCACCCGGGGGGGTCTATTACAATGAGCAGTTCTTC
TRBV5-1,TRBD1,.,TRBJ1-4,CASSSVGTDEKLFF,TGCGCCAGCAGCTCGGTGGGGACAGACGAAAAACTGTTTTTT
TRBV6-1,.,few,TRBJ1-5,CASSEARGNNQPQHF,TGTGCCAGCAGTGAAGCGCGTGGAAACAATCAGCCCCAGCATTTT
TRBV9,.,.,TRBJ1-3,CASSVAGNTIYF,TGTGCCAGCAGCGTAGCCGGAAACACCATATATTTT
TRBV18,.,.,TRBJ1-1,CASSPNENTEAFF,TGTGCCAGCTCACCAAACGAAAACACTGAAGCTTTCTTT
TRBV2,.,.,TRBJ1-2,CARKGVANYGYTF,TGTGCCAGAAAGGGGGTAGCTAACTATGGCTACACCTTC
TRBV6-6,.,.,TRBJ2-3,CASRGGGPNTQYF,TGTGCCAGCAGGGGGGGAGGCCCCAATACGCAGTATTTT
TRBV9,TRBD1,.,TRBJ1-5,CASIGTGSDQPQHF,TGTGCCAGCATCGGGACAGGCAGTGATCAGCCCCAGCATTTT
TRBV4-1,.,.,TRBJ2-5,CASSQPGVDETQYF,TGCGCCAGCAGCCAACCCGGGGTCGATGAGACCCAGTACTTC
TRBV14,TRBD1,.,TRBJ1-1,CASSHWDSPNTEAFF,TGTGCCAGCAGCCACTGGGACAGTCCGAACACTGAAGCTTTCTTT
TRBV7-9,TRBD2,.,TRBJ2-3,CASRGLGRSADTQYF,TGTGCCAGCAGGGGACTAGGGCGATCGGCAGATACGCAGTATTTT
TRBV2,TRBD1,once,TRBJ1-2,CARLQGDGYTF,TGTGCCCGCCTACAGGGGGACGGCTACACCTTC
TRBV21-1,.,.,TRBJ1-2,CASSTAGGLHGYTF,TGTGCCAGCAGCACGGCAGGGGGACTCCATGGCTACACCTTC
TRBV5-1,TRBD2,.,TRBJ2-1,CASSAGPSGIYNEQFF,TGCGCCAGCAGCGCCGGTCCTAGCGGTATCTACAATGAGCAGTTCTTC
TRBV13,TRBD2,.,TRBJ2-3,CASSLWGLAGTDTQYF,TGTGCCAGCAGCCTTTGGGGGCTAGCGGGGACAGATACGCAGTATTTT
TRBV5-1,TRBD2,.,TRBJ2-5,CASSSTSILETQYF,TGCGCCAGCAGCTCGACTAGCATCTTGGAGACCCAGTACTTC
TRBV5-1,.,few,TRBJ1-6,CASSLAGANSPLHF,TGCGCCAGCAGCTTGGCGGGGGCGAATTCACCCCTCCACTTT
TRBV5-1,.,.,TRBJ1-2,CASSSVPPRGWDYGYTF,TGCGCCAGCAGCTCTGTGCCCCCCCGGGGATGGGACTATGGCTACACCTTC
TRBV5-1,.,.,TRBJ2-2,CASSSGYTGELFF,TGCGCCAGCAGCTCAGGATACACCGGGGAGCTGTTTTTT
TRBV29-1,TRBD1,.,TRBJ2-3,CSVTGWGQGGTDTQYF,TGCAGCGTGACCGGTTGGGGACAGGGCGGCACAGATACGCAGTATTTT
TRBV5-6,.,.,TRBJ2-3,CASSLTLAVSTDTQYF,TGTGCCAGCAGCTTGACGCTGGCTGTGAGCACAGATACGCAGTATTTT
TRBV18,TRBD1,.,TRBJ1-2,CASSRYRGPYGYTF,TGTGCCAGCTCACGCTACAGGGGCCCTTATGGCTACACCTTC
TRBV4-2,.,.,TRBJ2-1,CASSQAGRKSSYNEQFF,TGTGCCAGCAGCCAAGCTGGCCGAAAGAGCTCCTACAATGAGCAGTTCTTC
TRBV2,TRBD1,.,TRBJ2-5,CATPGQGDEETQYF,TGTGCCACCCCAGGACAGGGGGATGAGGAGACCCAGTACTTC
TRBV2,TRBD1,.,TRBJ1-5,CASGDRGLGLGNQPQHF,TGTGCCAGCGGGGACAGGGGGCTGGGGTTGGGCAATCAGCCCCAGCATTTT
TRBV7-9,TRBD1,.,TRBJ2-7,CASSLSGTGSEQYF,TGTGCCAGCAGTCTCTCCGGGACAGGGTCGGAGCAGTACTTC
TRBV2,.,once,TRBJ2-4,CASSKQDSHQPWVLAKNIQYF,TGTGCCAGCAGTAAACAAGACAGCCATCAGCCGTGGGTCCTAGCCAAAAACATTCAGTACTTC
TRBV18,.,once,TRBJ1-2,CASSLLDRSNYGYTF,TGTGCCAGCTCACTCCTGGACCGTTCTAACTATGGCTACACCTTC
TRBV6-5,.,.,TRBJ2-1,CASSYPDRFPNEQFF,TGTGCCAGCAGTTACCCCGACAGGTTTCCCAATGAGCAGTTCTTC
TRBV6-6,.,.,TRBJ2-1,CASSYWKLTMKRQFF,TGTGCCAGCAGTTACTGGAAATTAACAATGAAGCGGCAGTTCTTC
TRBV5-1,.,.,TRBJ2-7,CASMVGHASYEQYF,TGCGCCAGCATGGTAGGACATGCGAGCTACGAGCAGTACTTC
TRBV30,TRBD1,.,TRBJ1-2,CARLRTGDRYGYTF,TGTGCCCGGCTAAGGACAGGGGATCGGTATGGCTACACCTTC
TRBV5-8,TRBD1,.,TRBJ1-5,CASSFPGQGGQPQHF,TGTGCCAGCAGCTTTCCGGGACAGGGAGGTCAGCCCCAGCATTTT